This is a list of T cell receptor beta chains from one sample in a study of blood T cell repertoires in COVID-19. Sequenced by immunoSEQ multiplex PCR; TCRdb stores in-frame clones only, minus some. Here the sample spans approximately 260,000 clones, about 88% being singletons. Sequenced material: peripheral blood. These TCRs come from a man aged 18 to 29 with active or convalescent COVID-19. Both conserved end residues are part of each CDR3. The D gene is left open where the match is weak. Not all rows give a size; the values are once, few, many and, for expanded clones, a class.

TRBV7-2,.,TRBJ1-2,.,CASSSITGSYYGYTF,TGTGCCAGCAGCTCCATAACGGGGTCCTACTATGGCTACACCTTC
TRBV13,.,TRBJ1-4,.,CASSSSTGRGEKLFF,TGTGCCAGCAGCTCCTCAACAGGGCGAGGGGAAAAACTGTTTTTT
TRBV7-2,.,TRBJ2-5,.,CASSLAVAGLQETQYF,TGTGCCAGCAGCTTAGCAGTTGCGGGTCTCCAAGAGACCCAGTACTTC
TRBV28,.,TRBJ2-5,TRBD2,CASSTGGRRETQYF,TGTGCCAGCAGTACGGGGGGGAGAAGGGAGACCCAGTACTTC
TRBV3-1/TRBV3-2,few,TRBJ2-5,.,CASSQRTGRETQYF,TGTGCCAGCAGTCAGCGGACGGGGAGGGAGACCCAGTACTTC
TRBV30,.,TRBJ2-1,.,CAWSVLLRRGGTNEQFF,TGTGCCTGGAGTGTACTACTACGTCGCGGGGGCACCAATGAGCAGTTCTTC
TRBV12-5,.,TRBJ2-3,TRBD2,CASAYQSSGRAGDTQYF,TGTGCTAGTGCCTATCAGTCTAGCGGGAGGGCGGGGGATACGCAGTATTTT
TRBV6-5,.,TRBJ2-5,TRBD2,CASSSSGPQETQYF,TGTGCCAGCAGTTCTAGCGGGCCCCAAGAGACCCAGTACTTC
TRBV30,.,TRBJ2-1,TRBD2,CAWSDGTSNEQFF,TGTGCCTGGAGTGACGGGACTAGCAATGAGCAGTTCTTC
TRBV15,.,TRBJ2-1,.,CATSREPGDYNEQFF,TGTGCCACCAGCAGAGAACCGGGAGACTACAATGAGCAGTTCTTC
TRBV2,once,TRBJ1-5,TRBD1,CASSETGRNQPQHF,TGTGCCAGCTCCGAGACAGGGCGCAATCAGCCCCAGCATTTT
TRBV27,.,TRBJ1-5,.,CASSPGVSNQPQHF,TGTGCCAGCTCCCCCGGGGTAAGCAATCAGCCCCAGCATTTT
TRBV29-1,once,TRBJ2-6,TRBD1,CSVLDRGHGANVLTF,TGCAGCGTTTTGGACAGGGGGCACGGGGCCAACGTCCTGACTTTC
TRBV25-1,.,TRBJ2-3,TRBD1,CASAFSGGADTQYF,TGTGCCAGCGCTTTCTCAGGGGGCGCAGATACGCAGTATTTT
TRBV4-2,.,TRBJ2-1,TRBD2,CASSQVSVREAYNEQFF,TGTGCCAGCAGCCAAGTCTCTGTGCGGGAGGCCTACAATGAGCAGTTCTTC
TRBV28,.,TRBJ2-2,.,CASSRQTGELFF,TGTGCCAGCAGTCGCCAGACCGGGGAGCTGTTTTTT
TRBV2,.,TRBJ1-3,.,CASAYGSGNTIYF,TGTGCCAGCGCTTACGGCTCTGGAAACACCATATATTTT
TRBV10-3,.,TRBJ1-1,.,CAIRVSRGADTEAFF,TGTGCCATCAGGGTGAGTAGGGGCGCTGACACTGAAGCTTTCTTT
TRBV4-2,once,TRBJ2-3,.,CASSQEGVGSDTQYF,TGTGCCAGCAGCCAAGAAGGGGTCGGGTCAGATACGCAGTATTTT
TRBV28,.,TRBJ1-5,.,CASSLFEGVNQPQHF,TGTGCCAGCAGTTTGTTTGAAGGGGTTAATCAGCCCCAGCATTTT
TRBV12-3/TRBV12-4,.,TRBJ2-7,.,CASSLTRNEQYF,TGTGCCAGCAGTTTGACTAGAAACGAGCAGTACTTC
TRBV6-5,.,TRBJ2-7,.,CAPPGEFIGEQYF,TGTGCCCCACCAGGGGAATTCATTGGGGAGCAGTACTTC
TRBV5-1,once,TRBJ2-7,.,CASSLGAAYEQYF,TGCGCCAGCAGCTTGGGGGCTGCGTACGAGCAGTACTTC
TRBV9,.,TRBJ1-3,.,CASSFTADSGNTIYF,TGTGCCAGCAGCTTCACAGCAGACTCTGGAAACACCATATATTTT
TRBV13,.,TRBJ1-1,.,CASSPRTVPEAFF,TGTGCCAGCAGCCCACGGACAGTCCCTGAAGCTTTCTTT
TRBV24-1,.,TRBJ2-2,.,CATSDIQGVNTGELFF,TGTGCCACCAGTGATATTCAGGGTGTTAACACCGGGGAGCTGTTTTTT
TRBV5-1,once,TRBJ2-7,TRBD1,CASSLGGQGEQYF,TGCGCCAGCAGCTTGGGGGGACAGGGGGAGCAGTACTTC
TRBV10-3,once,TRBJ2-1,.,CAISDRLGGYNEQFF,TGTGCCATCAGTGACCGGCTAGGAGGATACAATGAGCAGTTCTTC
TRBV2,.,TRBJ1-3,TRBD1,CASSLDRASGNTIYF,TGTGCCAGCAGTCTAGACAGGGCCTCTGGAAACACCATATATTTT